These 9 T cell receptor beta chains came from one sample sequenced in a study of blood T cell repertoires in COVID-19. The repertoire was sequenced with immunoSEQ multiplex PCR; TCRdb's copy has only in-frame clones and lacks some. In the table there are under 150,000 clones, around nine tenths of which are singletons. The sequencing sample was made of peripheral blood. The receptors stem from a man aged 55 to 69 with COVID-19, enrolled during active disease.

This chain joins TRBV5-1 and TRBJ2-7, with TRBD2 matching 10 bases. CDR1 SGHRS and CDR2 YFSETQ come from the germline V gene. Unmatched junction bases numbered 5, after V lost 4 bases and J lost 4 bases. The length of the CDR3 is 14 residues. The DNA of the CDR3 is TGCGCCAGCAGCGGAGGACTAGCGGCGTACGAGCAGTACTTC. Encoded protein: CASSGGLAAYEQYF.

The rearrangement links TRBV5-6 to TRBJ2-3; the D gene is possibly TRBD1 (5 bases). Germline-derived CDR1 and CDR2 are SGHDT and YYEEEE. Trimming cost V 4 bases and J 0 bases, with 15 bases left between them. The CDR3 is 16 amino acids. This CDR3 is CASSTKGFRSTDTQYF. DNA of the CDR3: TGTGCCAGCAGCACAAAGGGGTTTAGAAGCACAGATACGCAGTATTTT.

The chain combines TRBV11-3 with TRBJ2-2; 7 positions match TRBD2. Germline trimming cut 0 bases from V and 5 bases from J; bases unmatched to any gene: 6. The CDR3 consists of 16 residues. Germline V gene data show CDR1 as SGHNT and CDR2 as YENEEA. CDR3 residues: CASSLEGGSGTGELFF. The CDR3 DNA is TGTGCCAGCAGCTTAGAAGGCGGGAGCGGAACCGGGGAGCTGTTTTTT.

The chain links TRBV14 to TRBJ1-1, with D possibly matching TRBD1 (5 bases). CDR1 SGHDN and CDR2 FVKESK come from the germline V gene. The CDR3 runs 13 residues. V lost 1 base to trimming and J lost 3 bases, with 6 bases between them. CDR3 sequence: CASSQGDYTEAFF. CDR3 nucleotide sequence: TGTGCCAGCAGCCAAGGGGACTACACTGAAGCTTTCTTT.

The rearrangement links TRBV30 to TRBJ2-7, with TRBD2 as a possible D gene (5 bases). The CDR3 extends over 13 amino acids. CDR1 and CDR2 from the germline V gene are GTSNPN and SVGIG (reference sequence). V lost 0 bases to trimming and J lost 4 bases, with 10 bases between them. This chain's CDR3 is CAWSVLPGYEQYF. CDR3 coding DNA: TGTGCCTGGAGTGTACTCCCGGGGTACGAGCAGTACTTC.

This clone was counted once. The chain is built from TRBV6-5 and TRBJ1-1; TRBD1 agrees at 7 bases. CDR1 is MNHEY and CDR2 is SVGAGI in the germline V gene. V shed 6 bases, J shed 1 base, and the junction held 5 bases outside the gene matches. This CDR3 comprises 14 residues. CDR3 residues: CASSDRVANTEAFF. DNA for the CDR3: TGTGCCAGCAGCGACAGGGTAGCGAACACTGAAGCTTTCTTT.

This chain connects TRBV9 to TRBJ2-5; the match to TRBD1 covers 9 bases. CDR3 size: 20 residues. CDR1 SGDLS and CDR2 YYNGEE come from the germline V gene. Trimming took 0 bases from V and 1 from J; bases not matched to a gene: 16. The DNA of the CDR3 is TGTGCCAGCAGCGTAGCTCTGGACAGGGGTTGGGGTTATACCCAAGAGACCCAGTACTTC. As protein: CASSVALDRGWGYTQETQYF. The complete variable domain, with remaining parts taken from reference TRBV9 and TRBJ2-5, reads DSGVTQTPKHLITATGQRVTLRCSPRSGDLSVYWYQQSLDQGLQFLIQYYNGEERAKGNILERFSAQQFPDLHSELNLSSLELGDSALYFCASSVALDRGWGYTQETQYFGPGTRLLVL.

This clone is a singleton in its sample. The chain couples TRBV29-1 to TRBJ2-3, with a weak D call TRBD2 (5 bases). Trimming removed 3 bases from V and 0 bases from J, with 16 bases in between. The CDR3 runs 16 residues. CDR1 and CDR2 from the germline V gene are SQVTM and ANQGSEA. CDR3 sequence (DNA): TGCAGCGTTGACCGAGGGCGGTCCACTAGCACAGATACGCAGTATTTT. Amino acid sequence: CSVDRGRSTSTDTQYF.

The chain uses TRBV19 and TRBJ1-1; the D gene is possibly TRBD1 (5 bases). The germline V gene encodes CDR1 LNHDA and CDR2 SQIVND (reference sequence). The V end was cut by 7 bases, the J end by 4 bases, with 13 bases between. CDR3 size: 13 residues. CDR3 amino acids: CASTLWGGTEAFF. As DNA, the CDR3 is TGTGCCAGTACCTTGTGGGGCGGCACTGAAGCTTTCTTT. The full variable domain, rest sourced from reference TRBV19 and TRBJ1-1, is DGGITQSPKYLFRKEGQNVTLSCEQNLNHDAMYWYRQDPGQGLRLIYYSQIVNDFQKGDIAEGYSVSREKKESFPLTVTSAQKNPTAFYLCASTLWGGTEAFFGQGTRLTVV.